The 27 T cell receptor beta chains below come from one sample, sequenced in a study of blood T cell repertoires in COVID-19. Libraries were prepared by immunoSEQ multiplex PCR; TCRdb keeps only in-frame clonotypes and omits some of them. The sample consists of approximately 160,000 clones, more than 90% of them appearing once. The specimen sequenced was peripheral blood. These receptors originate from a man aged 55-75 years with active or convalescent COVID-19.

The chain's CDR3 is CASSPAGRVLHF. DNA for the CDR3: TGTGCCAGCTCACCTGCGGGGCGGGTCCTCCACTTT. The chain joins TRBV18 to TRBJ1-6, with D possibly matching TRBD1 (5 bases). This CDR3 is 12 amino acids long. Germline V lookup: CDR1 KGHSH, CDR2 LQKENI. Trimming stripped 3 bases from V and 15 bases from J, with 12 bases between.

The chain has TRBV7-8 and TRBJ2-1; D perhaps matches TRBD2 (5 bases). Trimming took 1 base from V and 6 from J, leaving 13 bases between them. The CDR3 loop spans 15 amino acids. Germline loops: CDR1 SGHVS, CDR2 FQNEAQ. The CDR3 reads CASSLVVVLANEQFF. For the CDR3, the DNA is TGTGCCAGCAGCTTAGTAGTGGTGCTAGCCAATGAGCAGTTCTTC. The whole variable domain, remainder taken from reference TRBV7-8 and TRBJ2-1, is GAGVSQSPRYKVAKRGQDVALRCDPISGHVSLFWYQQALGQGPEFLTYFQNEAQLDKSGLPSDRFFAERPEGSVSTLKIQRTQQEDSAVYLCASSLVVVLANEQFFGPGTRLTVL.

The chain employs TRBV7-2 and TRBJ2-7, with D possibly matching TRBD1 (5 bases). The length of the CDR3 is 13 residues. Trimming left V 2 bases short and J 2 bases short, with 7 bases between. In germline, CDR1 is SGHTA, CDR2 FQGNSA. The CDR3 protein is CASSLTDTYEQYF. CDR3 nucleotide sequence: TGTGCCAGCAGCTTAACGGACACCTACGAGCAGTACTTC.

The chain employs TRBV10-3 and TRBJ2-3; D is possibly TRBD1 (5 bases). Germline-derived CDR1 and CDR2 are ENHRY and SYGVKD. V lost 8 bases and J 6 bases, leaving 12 bases between the germline ends. This CDR3 has 12 amino acids. This CDR3 is CAILGPMDTQYF. In DNA, the CDR3 is TGTGCCATCCTGGGGCCTATGGATACGCAGTATTTT.

This clone has only a few counts. This chain uses TRBV12-5 with TRBJ2-2; 7 positions agree with TRBD1. The CDR3 is made up of 19 amino acids. CDR1 is LGHNT, CDR2 FRNRAP, per germline. V gave up 9 bases and J gave up 4 bases; unmatched junction bases: 23. CDR3 sequence: CASHYIQGIEPWRTGELFF. The CDR3 bases are TGTGCTAGCCACTATATACAGGGGATCGAACCGTGGCGCACCGGGGAGCTGTTTTTT.

The CDR3 sequence is CASSDPGYTGELFF. DNA of the CDR3: TGTGCCAGCAGTGACCCAGGCTACACCGGGGAGCTGTTTTTT. The J gene is TRBJ2-2, the V gene TRBV6-1; no firm D call. With 3 bases removed from V and 3 bases from J, the gap between germline ends came to 8 bases. Germline lookup yields CDR1 MNHNS and CDR2 SASEGT. CDR3 size: 14 residues.

The gene calls are TRBV19 and TRBJ1-2, with D maybe TRBD1 (6 bases). CDR3 length: 15 amino acids. The germline gives CDR1 LNHDA, CDR2 SQIVND (reference sequence). V lost 4 bases, J lost 2 bases, and 14 bases lay in between. CDR3 residues: CASSTGASENYGYTF. Written as DNA, the CDR3 is TGTGCCAGTAGTACAGGGGCGTCGGAAAACTATGGCTACACCTTC.

The CDR3 region has the DNA TGTGCCAGCAGTTTTGGTAGCGGGAGGGCCATTGAGCAGTTCTTC. This codes for CASSFGSGRAIEQFF. The rearrangement joins TRBV28 to TRBJ2-1, with 11 bases identical to TRBD2. The V gene end was trimmed by 3 bases and the J gene end by 9 bases; junction bases not matched to a gene: 7. Germline V gene lookup returns CDR1 MDHEN and CDR2 SYDVKM. The CDR3 contains 15 residues.

The chain employs TRBV3-1 (or the pseudogene TRBV3-2) and TRBJ1-1, with 8 bases lining up with TRBD1. The junction had 10 bases not matched to a gene; V was cut back by 8 bases and J by 5 bases. The V gene's germline CDR1 is LGHDT and CDR2 YNNKEL (reference sequence). The CDR3 is 14 residues long. This CDR3 is CASVQGARGTEAFF. The DNA of the CDR3 is TGTGCCAGCGTCCAGGGGGCGCGGGGGACTGAAGCTTTCTTT.

This chain connects TRBV11-1 to TRBJ1-1; a possible D gene is TRBD1 (5 bases). The germline V gene has CDR1 SGHAT and CDR2 FQDESV (reference sequence). V shed 5 bases and J shed 10 bases, with 11 bases lying between them. This CDR3 spans 11 amino acids. The CDR3 region is CASSEAGGAFF. For the CDR3, the DNA is TGTGCCAGCAGCGAGGCGGGGGGAGCTTTCTTT.

The chain uses TRBV3-1 (or the pseudogene TRBV3-2) and TRBJ2-1; TRBD2 matches at 10 bases. This CDR3 has 18 amino acids. Per germline, CDR1 LGHDT and CDR2 YNNKEL (reference sequence). Trimming removed 3 bases from V and 5 bases from J; junction bases left unmatched: 13. The CDR3 protein is CASSHRGLARGSDNEQFF. CDR3 nucleotide sequence: TGTGCCAGCAGCCATCGGGGACTAGCGAGGGGGTCAGACAATGAGCAGTTCTTC.

This chain uses TRBV2 with TRBJ1-4, with a weak D call TRBD1 (5 bases). The CDR3 length is 14 residues. Germline CDR1 reads SNHLY; CDR2 reads FYNNEI. Trimming took off 6 bases at V and 2 bases at J, with 10 bases between the two ends. The chain's CDR3 is CASSGTITNEKLFF. CDR3 sequence (DNA): TGTGCCAGCAGCGGGACTATTACTAATGAAAAACTGTTTTTT.

The genes are TRBV19 and TRBJ1-5, with TRBD1 identical over 8 bases. The germline gives CDR1 LNHDA, CDR2 SQIVND (reference sequence). The CDR3 loop spans 13 amino acids. The trim removed 6 bases at V and 6 bases at J, leaving 4 bases unmatched. The CDR3 coding sequence is TGTGCCAGTAGCAGGGGGCTACGTCAGCCCCAGCATTTT. Protein product: CASSRGLRQPQHF.

The chain combines TRBV6-5 with TRBJ2-2, with TRBD1 as a possible D gene (6 bases). V lost 10 bases, J lost 5 bases, and 14 bases lay in between. Germline V gene lookup returns CDR1 MNHEY and CDR2 SVGAGI. The CDR3 runs to 13 residues. The CDR3 region is CATKIGGTGELFF. In nucleotides, the CDR3 is TGTGCCACCAAGATAGGGGGTACCGGGGAGCTGTTTTTT.

This chain joins TRBV10-3 and TRBJ1-5; the D is unclear. Germline assignment: CDR1 ENHRY and CDR2 SYGVKD. Deletions cut 3 bases from V and 5 bases from J, with 14 bases between. The CDR3 loop spans 15 amino acids. CDR3 DNA sequence: TGTGCCATCAGTGATGAACAGACATTTGATCAGCCCCAGCATTTT. It translates to CAISDEQTFDQPQHF.

V is TRBV10-3 and J is TRBJ2-2; 11 bases are shared with TRBD1. CDR3 length: 15 amino acids. V shed 2 bases and J 10 bases; nucleotides not matched to a gene: 6. CDR1 ENHRY and CDR2 SYGVKD come from the germline V gene. In DNA form, the CDR3 reads TGTGCCATCAGTGAGCACGGACAGGGGGCCGAGGAGCTGTTTTTT. Translated, it gives CAISEHGQGAEELFF.

The CDR3 here is CASSRDSEKLFF. CDR3 nucleotides: TGTGCCAGCAGCCGCGACAGCGAAAAACTGTTTTTT. V usage is TRBV7-9 and J usage is TRBJ1-4, with TRBD1 as a possible D gene (5 bases). The CDR3 runs to 12 residues. Trimming shortened V by 5 bases and J by 8 bases, and 9 bases separated the two germline ends. Germline CDR1 is SEHNR and CDR2 is FQNEAQ (reference sequence).

This chain uses TRBV6-5 with TRBJ2-1, with 13 bases matching TRBD2. V dropped 8 bases and J dropped 6; count of bases not matched to a gene: 1. The germline gives CDR1 MNHEY, CDR2 SVGAGI. The CDR3 runs 13 residues. CDR3 in DNA: TGTGCCAGCGGGACTAGCGGGATCAATGAGCAGTTCTTC. Translated: CASGTSGINEQFF.

The chain employs TRBV7-2 and TRBJ2-3, with 14 bases that match TRBD2. J was trimmed by 6 bases and V by 1 base; bases with no gene match: 0. The CDR3 is 15 amino acids. Germline CDR1 SGHTA, CDR2 FQGNSA. CDR3 DNA: TGTGCCAGCAGCTTAGGACTAGCGGGGGGGGATACGCAGTATTTT. This translates into CASSLGLAGGDTQYF.

The chain recombines TRBV12-5 with TRBJ2-5; unclear D gene. Germline CDR1 is LGHNT and CDR2 is FRNRAP. Trimming took off 2 bases at V and 5 bases at J, with 12 bases between the two ends. This CDR3 region has 14 residues. The CDR3 region is CASGLPKNPETQYF. CDR3 DNA: TGTGCTAGTGGTTTGCCTAAGAACCCCGAGACCCAGTACTTC.

The chain links TRBV7-2 to TRBJ2-7, with D perhaps TRBD1 (6 bases). V was trimmed by 5 bases and J by 3 bases, leaving 11 bases between them. Germline values: CDR1 SGHTA, CDR2 FQGNSA. CDR3 length: 13 residues. The CDR3 DNA reads as TGTGCCAGCAGCCCGGACAGCTACTACGAGCAGTACTTC. Its translation is CASSPDSYYEQYF. Variable domain in full (rest from reference TRBV7-2 and TRBJ2-7): GAGVSQSPSNKVTEKGKDVELRCDPISGHTALYWYRQSLGQGLEFLIYFQGNSAPDKSGLPSDRFSAERTGGSVSTLTIQRTQQEDSAVYLCASSPDSYYEQYFGPGTRLTVT.

This chain joins TRBV6-5 and TRBJ2-7; TRBD1 matches at 11 bases. The V gene's germline CDR1 is MNHEY and CDR2 SVGAGI. The length of the CDR3 is 15 residues. The junction had 6 bases not matched to a gene; V was cut back by 8 bases and J by 0 bases. The CDR3 nucleotides are TGTGCCAGCTGGTCGGGGACAGGGGGCTCCTACGAGCAGTACTTC. Protein: CASWSGTGGSYEQYF.

The chain recombines TRBV28 with TRBJ2-1; possibly TRBD2 for D (5 bases). With 4 bases removed from V and 8 bases from J, the gap between germline ends came to 6 bases. The CDR3 loop spans 11 amino acids. Germline V gene data show CDR1 as MDHEN and CDR2 as SYDVKM. CDR3 sequence (DNA): TGTGCCAGCAGTTCCGGGGATGAGCAGTTCTTC. Translated, it gives CASSSGDEQFF.

The chain is built from TRBV5-1 and TRBJ1-5; TRBD1 aligns across 10 bases. Germline values: CDR1 SGHRS, CDR2 YFSETQ. Trimming removed 4 bases from V and 6 bases from J; junction bases left unmatched: 7. The CDR3 runs to 15 residues. Here the CDR3 DNA reads TGCGCCAGCAGCGTTGGGACAGGGGTATTTCAGCCCCAGCATTTT. It specifies CASSVGTGVFQPQHF.

The chain recombines TRBV7-2 with TRBJ1-3; D might be TRBD1 (5 bases). The V gene's germline CDR1 is SGHTA and CDR2 FQGNSA. Trimming stripped 1 base from V and 3 bases from J, with 7 bases between. This CDR3 has 14 residues. The CDR3, as DNA: TGTGCCAGCAGCTTAGGCAGGGTTGGAAACACCATATATTTT. Its protein product is CASSLGRVGNTIYF.

The chain has TRBV5-4 and TRBJ2-5; a weak D match, TRBD1 (5 bases). CDR3 length: 17 residues. CDR1 SGHNT and CDR2 YYREEE come from the germline V gene (reference sequence). V was cut by 4 bases and J by 1 base, with 20 bases left in between. The chain's CDR3 is CASSTSQSRTSQETQYF. The CDR3 DNA is TGTGCCAGCAGCACGTCACAGTCCCGGACAAGCCAAGAGACCCAGTACTTC.

This chain connects TRBV4-1 to TRBJ2-7, with 9 nucleotides matching TRBD2. This CDR3 has 16 residues. Germline loops: CDR1 MGHRA, CDR2 YSYEKL. The V and J ends lost 1 base and 3 bases, in that order; junction bases with no gene match: 7. The CDR3 DNA sequence: TGCGCCAGCAGCCAAGGAGTAGCGGGAGTGATCTACGAGCAGTACTTC. It encodes CASSQGVAGVIYEQYF.